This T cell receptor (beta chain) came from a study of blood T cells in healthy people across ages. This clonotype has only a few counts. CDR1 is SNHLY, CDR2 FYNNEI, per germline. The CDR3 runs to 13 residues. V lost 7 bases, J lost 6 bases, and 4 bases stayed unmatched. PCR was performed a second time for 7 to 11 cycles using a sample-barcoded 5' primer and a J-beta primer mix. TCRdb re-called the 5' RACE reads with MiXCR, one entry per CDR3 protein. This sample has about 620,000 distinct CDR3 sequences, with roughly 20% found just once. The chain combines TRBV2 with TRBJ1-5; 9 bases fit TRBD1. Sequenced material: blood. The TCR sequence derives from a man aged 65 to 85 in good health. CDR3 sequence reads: CASIKDRGQPQHF. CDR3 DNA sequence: TGTGCCAGCATTAAGGACAGGGGTCAGCCCCAGCATTTT.